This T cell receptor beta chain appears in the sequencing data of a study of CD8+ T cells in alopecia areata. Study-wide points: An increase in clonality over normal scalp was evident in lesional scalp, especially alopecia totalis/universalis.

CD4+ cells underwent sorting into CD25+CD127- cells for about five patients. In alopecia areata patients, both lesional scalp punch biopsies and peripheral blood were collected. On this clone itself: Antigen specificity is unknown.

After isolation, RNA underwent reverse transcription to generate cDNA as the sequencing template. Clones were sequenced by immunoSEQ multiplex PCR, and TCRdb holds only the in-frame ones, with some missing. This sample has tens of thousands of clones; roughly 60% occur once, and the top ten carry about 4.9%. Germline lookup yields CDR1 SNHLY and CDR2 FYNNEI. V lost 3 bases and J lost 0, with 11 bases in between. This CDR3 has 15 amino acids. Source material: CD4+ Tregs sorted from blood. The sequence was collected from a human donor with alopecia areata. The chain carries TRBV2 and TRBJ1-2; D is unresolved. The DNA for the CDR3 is TGTGCCAGCAGTGATAGTACGGCAGCTAACTATGGCTACACCTTC. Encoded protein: CASSDSTAANYGYTF.